This section outlines one TCR beta chain sequence together with its context. The germline V gene encodes CDR1 SGHNT and CDR2 YYREEE (reference sequence). Between the trimmed V and J ends, which lost 1 base and 7 bases, there was a span of 14 bases. This CDR3 has 14 amino acids. This sample stems from a study of blood T cell repertoires in COVID-19. Generated by immunoSEQ multiplex PCR, the TCRdb table keeps only in-frame clones and is missing some. This sample has over 75,000 clones, with around three quarters found just once. Input material: peripheral blood. This chain joins TRBV5-4 and TRBJ2-5; possible D gene TRBD1, 6 bases. The receptor was isolated from a woman in her sixties or seventies with acute or convalescent COVID-19. CDR3 sequence (DNA): TGTGCCAGCAGCTTGCAGGGACAAGGGGGGACCCAGTACTTC. Its protein product is CASSLQGQGGTQYF.